This T cell receptor beta chain was obtained from a study of blood T cell repertoires in COVID-19. For the study at large: Some COVID-19 samples were acute and others convalescent; all came from the United States, Italy and Spain. T cells, B-cell-depleted T cells, or PBMCs provided the cDNA or gDNA that served as material.

Original handling: Amplified reference gene primers provided the basis for estimating nucleated cell counts. The assay was immunoSEQ multiplex PCR, and TCRdb's table has in-frame clones only and misses some. Clonal size and the V and J genes are those of that table, whereas D and trimming came from the DNA. The sample yields about 93,000 clones, 80% to 90% seen once. CDR3 length: 10 residues. The sequencing sample was made of peripheral blood. This sequence was found in an elderly woman with acute or convalescent COVID-19. The rearrangement links TRBV21-1 to TRBJ1-1. TRBV21-1 is recorded as a pseudogene. The CDR3 sequence is CASIVTEAFF. CDR3 in DNA: TGTGCCAGCATCGTTACTGAAGCTTTCTTT.